One and the same sample provided the 15 T cell receptor beta chains below, sequenced in a study of shared clonotypes between healthy human individuals. Repertoires were generated with immunoSEQ multiplex PCR, while TCRdb's copy carries only in-frame clones and drops some. The sample holds hundreds of thousands of clones, 96% seen once. The naive CD8 fraction comprised CD45RO-negative cells positively selected for CCR7 and excluded terminally differentiated effector memory CD45RA+ cells. The sample consisted of naive CD8+ T cells sorted from blood. The receptor source for this set is a man aged 25-45 years in good health.

The V gene is TRBV13, the J gene TRBJ2-5; D not certain. Trimming shortened V by 6 bases and J by 2 bases, and 13 bases separated the two germline ends. This CDR3 is 14 amino acids long. Looked up from germline, CDR1 is PRHDT and CDR2 is FYEKMQ (reference sequence). The CDR3 DNA sequence: TGTGCCAGCAGTTCTTATGAGCCGCAAGAGACCCAGTACTTC. Amino acid sequence: CASSSYEPQETQYF.

The chain links TRBV5-1 to TRBJ2-2; no clear D. The germline V gene has CDR1 SGHRS and CDR2 YFSETQ. CDR3 length equals 14 residues. Trimming took off 2 bases at V and 3 bases at J, with 8 bases between the two ends. CDR3 in amino acids: CASSLVGHTGELFF. CDR3 DNA sequence: TGCGCCAGCAGCTTAGTTGGGCACACCGGGGAGCTGTTTTTT.

J is TRBJ1-1 and V is TRBV4-1; a weak D match, TRBD1 (5 bases). The V and J ends lost 6 bases and 1 base respectively, with 12 bases between them. This CDR3 is 14 amino acids long. The V gene's germline CDR1 is MGHRA and CDR2 YSYEKL. DNA for the CDR3: TGCGCCAGCAGACACGGACACAAGAACACTGAAGCTTTCTTT. This translates into CASRHGHKNTEAFF.

The chain recombines TRBV11-2 with TRBJ1-5; TRBD1 aligns across 10 bases. This CDR3 is 15 amino acids long. V dropped 1 base and J dropped 5; count of bases not matched to a gene: 2. Per germline, CDR1 SGHAT and CDR2 FQNNGV. CDR3: CASSLAGQGHQPQHF. As DNA, the CDR3 is TGTGCCAGCAGCTTAGCGGGACAGGGGCATCAGCCCCAGCATTTT.

The chain uses TRBV6-1 and TRBJ1-4, with 9 bases lining up with TRBD1. V lost 5 bases and J lost 8; bases outside the gene matches: 9. The length of the CDR3 is 15 residues. Per germline, CDR1 MNHNS and CDR2 SASEGT. The CDR3 DNA sequence: TGTGCCAGCAGTCCATTGGACAGGGGAGGCGAAAAACTGTTTTTT. Residues: CASSPLDRGGEKLFF.

The chain couples TRBV29-1 to TRBJ2-2, with D unresolved. Trimming left V 3 bases short and J 4 bases short, with 9 bases between. CDR1 and CDR2 (germline): SQVTM, ANQGSEA. The CDR3 loop spans 13 amino acids. The CDR3 sequence: CSVEVRGTGELFF. CDR3 nucleotide sequence: TGCAGCGTTGAGGTTAGAGGCACCGGGGAGCTGTTTTTT.

This clone was seen a few times. Within the sample, other DNA sequences also encode this same CDR3. The chain uses TRBV7-3 and TRBJ2-3, with a weak D call TRBD1 (6 bases). This CDR3 comprises 14 residues. From germline, CDR1 is SGHTA and CDR2 FQGTGA. V was trimmed by 3 bases and J by 2 bases, leaving 9 bases between them. CDR3 in amino acids: CASSFGQYTDTQYF. CDR3 DNA: TGTGCCAGCAGCTTTGGACAGTACACAGATACGCAGTATTTT.

The chain carries TRBV11-2 and TRBJ2-7; D ambiguous. This CDR3 has 15 residues. Trimming shortened V by 1 base and J by 2 bases, and 12 bases separated the two germline ends. Germline V gives CDR1 SGHAT, CDR2 FQNNGV. Here the CDR3 DNA reads TGTGCCAGCAGCTTAGTTGGTGGCTCCGCCTACGAGCAGTACTTC. This codes for CASSLVGGSAYEQYF.

The chain has TRBV5-1 and TRBJ2-7, with TRBD2 identical over 9 bases. V gave up 4 bases and J gave up 4 bases; unmatched junction bases: 6. The CDR3 has 14 amino acids. Germline values: CDR1 SGHRS, CDR2 YFSETQ. DNA for the CDR3: TGCGCCAGCAGCCCGGGACTAGCTGATTACGAGCAGTACTTC. It translates to CASSPGLADYEQYF. Supplemented by reference TRBV5-1 and TRBJ2-7, the full variable domain reads KAGVTQTPRYLIKTRGQQVTLSCSPISGHRSVSWYQQTPGQGLQFLFEYFSETQRNKGNFPGRFSGRQFSNSRSEMNVSTLELGDSALYLCASSPGLADYEQYFGPGTRLTVT.

The chain links TRBV7-9 to TRBJ2-7; TRBD2 aligns across 7 bases. The junction had 5 bases not matched to a gene; V was cut back by 1 base and J by 5 bases. Germline lookup yields CDR1 SEHNR and CDR2 FQNEAQ (reference sequence). The CDR3 runs 14 residues. The CDR3 sequence is CASSLGLAANEQYF. The CDR3 DNA is TGTGCCAGCAGCTTAGGACTAGCCGCCAACGAGCAGTACTTC.

The genes are TRBV2 and TRBJ2-1; 8 bases are shared with TRBD2. Trimming took 3 bases from V and 6 from J; bases not matched to a gene: 7. The CDR3 sequence is 15 residues long. Germline-derived CDR1 and CDR2 are SNHLY and FYNNEI. CDR3 protein: CASSEDGGTSNEQFF. CDR3 DNA: TGTGCCAGCAGTGAGGACGGAGGGACTAGCAATGAGCAGTTCTTC.

This chain uses TRBV27 with TRBJ2-1, with 7 bases lining up with TRBD2. The germline V gene encodes CDR1 MNHEY and CDR2 SMNVEV (reference sequence). V trimming: 4 bases; J trimming: 4 bases; junction bases outside the gene matches: 7. CDR3 length equals 15 residues. CDR3 nucleotide sequence: TGTGCCAGCAGTTGGGGCGGGGGAGGGTACAATGAGCAGTTCTTC. The encoded protein is CASSWGGGGYNEQFF.

The V call is TRBV6-5, the J call TRBJ2-1, with 8 nucleotides matching TRBD2. Germline V gene lookup returns CDR1 MNHEY and CDR2 SVGAGI. V lost 5 bases to trimming and J lost 4 bases; unmatched junction nucleotides: 1. The CDR3 runs to 13 residues. Here the CDR3 reads CASSTSGYNEQFF. CDR3 nucleotides: TGTGCCAGCAGTACTAGCGGATACAATGAGCAGTTCTTC.

V is TRBV19 and J is TRBJ1-2; 9 positions match TRBD1. Trimming at V came to 10 bases and at J to 7 bases, leaving 13 bases not matched to a gene. This CDR3 is built from 14 residues. Per germline, CDR1 LNHDA and CDR2 SQIVND (reference sequence). The CDR3 DNA reads as TGTGCCATTAGGGGGACAGGGTCTCTTCGTGGCTACACCTTC. It yields the protein CAIRGTGSLRGYTF.

The chain carries TRBV6-1 and TRBJ1-2; possibly TRBD1 for D (5 bases). Per the germline V gene, CDR1 is MNHNS and CDR2 is SASEGT. The CDR3 runs 13 residues. Trimming took off 8 bases at V and 6 bases at J, with 16 bases between the two ends. CDR3 in DNA: TGTGCCAGCGACGCAGGGATATTGCATGGCTACACCTTC. It specifies CASDAGILHGYTF.